The 5 T cell receptor beta chains in this list originate from one sample, sequenced in a study of response to subunit inactivated influenza vaccine (dated by TCRdb to between 2018 and 2020). Preparation of the library involved RT-PCR. The sequencer listed for this sample is Illumina HiSeq 2500. TCRdb took the public reads, trimmed them with fastp at Q25, ran MiXCR for clone calling and kept in-frame beta chains. When rows share a CDR3 protein, they turn into one entry using the most common DNA and genes. The sample table contains roughly 650,000 distinct CDR3 sequences; only one count was recorded for roughly 14% of them. 11% of the sample is held by the ten biggest clonotypes. The sequencing here drew on PBMCs from blood, taken 12 days after vaccination. The origin of the receptors is a man aged 45-65 years who received an inactivated influenza vaccine. Donor details come from another sample of the same person, matched by shared clones.

The chain is built from TRBV15 and TRBJ1-5, with no clear D. This CDR3 has 13 residues. Trimming shortened V by 5 bases and J by 3 bases, and 8 bases separated the two germline ends. Germline V gene sequence: CDR1 LNHNV, CDR2 YYDKDF (reference sequence). CDR3 amino acids: CATSLTPNQPQHF. CDR3 bases: TGTGCCACCAGCCTAACCCCCAATCAGCCCCAGCATTTT.

This chain uses TRBV6-2 or TRBV6-3 with TRBJ1-1, with a tentative D call TRBD1 (5 bases). Germline lookup yields CDR1 MNHEY and CDR2 SVGEGT. The V and J ends lost 2 bases and 4 bases respectively, with 8 bases between them. The CDR3 has 13 amino acids. CDR3 protein: CASSYVGGTEAFF. The DNA for the CDR3 is TGTGCCAGCAGTTACGTGGGGGGCACTGAAGCTTTCTTT.

The chain couples TRBV12-3 or TRBV12-4 to TRBJ1-6; a weak D match, TRBD1 (5 bases). Trimming cost V 7 bases and J 9 bases, with 19 bases left between them. The CDR3 totals 15 residues. The CDR3 nucleotides read TGTGCCAGCACCTCTGGGGGGGTGATGGGTTCACCCCTCCACTTT. This encodes CASTSGGVMGSPLHF.

The chain combines TRBV5-5 with TRBJ1-5, with a possible D match to TRBD1 (5 bases). This CDR3 contains 14 residues. Germline CDR1 SGHKS, CDR2 YYEKEE (reference sequence). The germline V and J ends were trimmed by 0 bases and 7 bases, with 11 bases remaining between them. The CDR3 DNA reads as TGTGCCAGCAGCTTGGAAAGGGGAAGGCAGCCCCAGCATTTT. This codes for CASSLERGRQPQHF.

In its sample, this clonotype was seen many times. The gene calls are TRBV20-1 and TRBJ2-5; no reliable D call. Germline-derived CDR1 and CDR2 are DFQATT and SNEGSKA (reference sequence). This CDR3 region has 11 residues. V lost 0 bases and J lost 5, with 4 bases in between. CDR3 coding DNA: TGCAGTGCTAGAGATTTGGAGACCCAGTACTTC. Translating gives CSARDLETQYF.